The sequence of this T cell receptor (beta chain) was determined in a study of human T cells and chemical hapten exposure. Background on the study: A roughly 2 cm by roughly 2 cm inner upper arm patch received 2% DPC for sensitization.

Single cDNA molecules in the library carried unique molecular identifiers attached during preparation. One entry per CDR3 protein results from TCRdb running MiXCR on the RACE reads. The table lists approximately 95,000 distinct CDR3 sequences, approximately 10% of them singletons. The germline CDR1 and CDR2 sequences are SGHAT and FQNNGV. Trimming stripped 2 bases from V and 4 bases from J, with 5 bases between. The CDR3 sequence is 13 residues long. Time point: patch test 2, 6 weeks after DPC sensitization. Treatment specified: therapeutic diphenylcyclopropenone sensitization with weekly scalp DPC. This chain joins TRBV11-2 and TRBJ2-2; D ambiguous. The clonotype comes from a woman aged 35 to 49 with alopecia areata. Some clones in this sample may be carry-over from other donors' samples. Specimen: whole blood, collected in connection with sensitization to the hapten diphenylcyclopropenone (DPC). CDR3 sequence: CASSLYGTGELFF. Here the CDR3 DNA reads TGTGCCAGCAGCTTATACGGCACCGGGGAGCTGTTTTTT.